Described below is a single T cell receptor beta chain sequence and its context. In the original workflow: Nucleated cell counts were estimated from reference gene primer amplification. Some clones are missing from TCRdb's copy, which holds only in-frame ones; the method was immunoSEQ multiplex PCR. D and trimming were read from the DNA, whereas the V and J calls and clone size are those reported in that table. The table shows roughly 80,000 clones, with roughly 90% occurring only once. This entry is derived from a study of blood T cell repertoires in COVID-19. Study overall: Whether acute or convalescent, the COVID-19 samples came from the United States, Italy and Spain.

V was pared by 3 bases and J by 1 base, with 3 bases between. The CDR3 has 12 residues. Germline loops: CDR1 SNHLY, CDR2 FYNNEI. This clonotype was obtained from a human donor in a cohort sampled during active COVID-19. The sequenced sample consisted of peripheral blood. V is TRBV2 and J is TRBJ1-2; D gene uncertain. The chain's CDR3 is CASSDSNYGYTF. In DNA, the CDR3 is TGTGCCAGCAGTGACAGTAACTATGGCTACACCTTC.